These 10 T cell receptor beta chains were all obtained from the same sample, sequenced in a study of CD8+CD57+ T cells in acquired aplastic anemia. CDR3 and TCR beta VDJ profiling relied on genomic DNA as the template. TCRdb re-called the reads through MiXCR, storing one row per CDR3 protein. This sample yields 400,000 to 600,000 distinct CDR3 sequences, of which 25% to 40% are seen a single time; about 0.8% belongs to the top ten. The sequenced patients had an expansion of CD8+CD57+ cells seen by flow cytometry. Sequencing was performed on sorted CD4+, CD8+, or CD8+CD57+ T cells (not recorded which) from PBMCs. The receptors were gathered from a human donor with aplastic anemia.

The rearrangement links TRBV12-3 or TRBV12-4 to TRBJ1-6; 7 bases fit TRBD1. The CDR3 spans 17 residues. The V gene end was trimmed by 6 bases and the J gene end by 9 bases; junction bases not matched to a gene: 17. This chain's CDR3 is CASRSRDSSSVGSPLHF. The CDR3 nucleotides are TGTGCCAGCAGGTCCCGGGACAGCTCCTCTGTGGGTTCACCCCTCCACTTT.

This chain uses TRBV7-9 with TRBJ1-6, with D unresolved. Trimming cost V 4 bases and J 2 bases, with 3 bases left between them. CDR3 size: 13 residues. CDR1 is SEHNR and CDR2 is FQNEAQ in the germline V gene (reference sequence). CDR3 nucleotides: TGTGCCAGCAGCTCCACCTATAATTCACCCCTCCACTTT. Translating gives CASSSTYNSPLHF.

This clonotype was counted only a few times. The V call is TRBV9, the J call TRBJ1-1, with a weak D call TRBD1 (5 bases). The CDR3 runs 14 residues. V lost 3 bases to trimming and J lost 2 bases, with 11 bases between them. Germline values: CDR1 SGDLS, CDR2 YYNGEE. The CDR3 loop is CASSGTTDNTEAFF. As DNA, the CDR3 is TGTGCCAGCAGCGGAACGACAGACAACACTGAAGCTTTCTTT.

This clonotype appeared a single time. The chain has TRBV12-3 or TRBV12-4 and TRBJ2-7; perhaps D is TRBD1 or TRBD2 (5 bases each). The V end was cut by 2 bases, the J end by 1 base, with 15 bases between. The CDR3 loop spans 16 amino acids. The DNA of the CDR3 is TGTGCCAGCAGTTTAACCGTGGGGGAAAGTTCCTACGAGCAGTACTTC. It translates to CASSLTVGESSYEQYF.

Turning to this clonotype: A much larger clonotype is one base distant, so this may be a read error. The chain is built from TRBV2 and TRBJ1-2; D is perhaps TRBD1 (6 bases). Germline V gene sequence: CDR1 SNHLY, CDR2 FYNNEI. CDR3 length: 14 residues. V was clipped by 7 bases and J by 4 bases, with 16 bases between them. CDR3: CASIGDTTLYGYTF. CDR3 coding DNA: TGTGCCAGCATTGGGGACACTACCCTCTATGGCTACACCTTC.

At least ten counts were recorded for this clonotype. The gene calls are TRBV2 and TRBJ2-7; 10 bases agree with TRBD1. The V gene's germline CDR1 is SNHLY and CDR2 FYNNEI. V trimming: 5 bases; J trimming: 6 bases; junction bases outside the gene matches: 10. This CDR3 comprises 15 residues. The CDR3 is CASSTYGTGALEQYF. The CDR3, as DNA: TGTGCCAGCAGTACCTACGGGACAGGGGCTCTCGAGCAGTACTTC.

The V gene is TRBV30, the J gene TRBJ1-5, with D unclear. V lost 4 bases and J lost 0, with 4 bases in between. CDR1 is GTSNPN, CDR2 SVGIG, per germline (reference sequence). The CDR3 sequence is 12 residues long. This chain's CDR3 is CAWKNSNQPQHF. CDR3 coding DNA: TGTGCCTGGAAGAATAGCAATCAGCCCCAGCATTTT.

The DNA for the CDR3 is TGTGCCAGCAGTGACTTACGGGGGCCCGCTGGAAACACCATATATTTT. Its protein is CASSDLRGPAGNTIYF. The chain has TRBV28 and TRBJ1-3; D possibly corresponds to TRBD1 (6 bases). CDR3 length: 16 residues. Germline V gives CDR1 MDHEN, CDR2 SYDVKM. Trimming took off 5 bases at V and 2 bases at J, with 16 bases between the two ends.

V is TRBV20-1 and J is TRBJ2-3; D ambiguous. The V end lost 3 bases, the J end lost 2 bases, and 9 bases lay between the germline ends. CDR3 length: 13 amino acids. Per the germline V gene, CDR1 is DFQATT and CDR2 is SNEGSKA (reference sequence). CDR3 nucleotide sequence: TGCAGTGCTAGGGCCAGGAACACAGATACGCAGTATTTT. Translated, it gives CSARARNTDTQYF.

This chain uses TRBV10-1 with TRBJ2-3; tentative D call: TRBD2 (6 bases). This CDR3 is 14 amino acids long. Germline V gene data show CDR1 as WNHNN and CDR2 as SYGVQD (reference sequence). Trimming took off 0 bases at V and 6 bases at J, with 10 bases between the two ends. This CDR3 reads CASSESGRSDTQYF. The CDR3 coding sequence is TGCGCCAGCAGTGAGTCAGGGAGGTCGGATACGCAGTATTTT.